The entry below describes one T cell receptor (beta chain). This receptor's antigen is unknown. The sample originates from a study of cytomegalovirus exposure and HLA in healthy donors (dated by TCRdb to 2016 to 2017). About the study as a whole: An earlier analysis of under 600 of the donors reported 250 to 300 Gb of sequence data and some 100 million unique TCR beta sequences from some 180 million T cells. An early release that covered roughly 600 HLA-typed donors contained approximately 290 gigabases of sequencing data and some 87 million unique TCR sequences. The study was designed to test whether signatures of past pathogen exposure could be identified by cataloging public T cell receptors. In the later analysis, no new phenotypic data were used to find candidate immune exposures; instead, reliance was placed on TCR beta sequences and their occurrence across donors. Typing coverage differed by locus: A, B, C, DRB1 and DQB1 were typed in roughly 620-630 donors, DQA1 in 500 to 550, DPA1 in some 600, and DPB1 in 400 to 490. In an earlier analysis of several hundred of the donors, high-throughput TCR beta sequencing was used to judge whether each TCR beta V gene segment behaved as functional or pseudogenic. Several DR-DQ haplotypes were treated as single units for association and clustering because of strong linkage in the cohort. Along with the approximately 700-subject first cohort, a separate validation cohort of over a hundred different subjects was used. To predict cytomegalovirus infection status, the study brought together high-throughput TCR immunosequencing, statistical association of individual TCRs with disease status, and machine learning. Alongside the repertoire data, information on donor age, sex, ethnicity and CMV serostatus was compiled. On average, 235,054 unique TCR beta nucleotide sequences were sequenced per donor among 350 to 400 genotyped donors of the cohort, with approximately 18% of those sequences being non-productive. A later genetic analysis took genome-wide SNP genotypes for about 65% of the 666 donors and used that subset as a discovery cohort. HLA typing included class I and class II loci at four-digit resolution. Every discovery cohort repertoire had been produced on one sequencing platform. A later analysis re-analyzed previously published TCR beta repertoires from approximately 700 donors and added high-resolution HLA genotyping to study TCR occurrence patterns. Among the roughly 400 genotyped donors, approximately 82% belonged to the genetic ancestry cluster associated with self-reported Caucasian donors. Using immunosequencing, the study profiled T cell repertoires from some 670 subjects and related those repertoires to cytomegalovirus serostatus. What the authors observed across the whole study: A later analysis associated some 17,000 TCR beta sequences with specific HLA alleles at a false discovery rate of 0.05. A cluster of highly shared sequence variants was judged likely to be a technical artifact of the sequencing pipeline. In a later analysis, HLA-associated TCR beta chains showed more clonal expansion and lower generation probabilities than non-associated chains that were equally common. An earlier analysis of several hundred of the donors showed that most TCR beta V segments appeared in productive rearrangements either about 87% or about 30% of the time, which broadly matched IMGT annotations. This cohort had only TCR beta chains sequenced, and the lack of alpha or paired-chain data limited which features could be detected. V-gene and J-gene trimming of TCR beta chains was associated with a missense DCLRE1C variant in a later genetic analysis, and the association was replicated in an independent cohort. In a later analysis, most CMV-associated TCR beta chains were found to appear HLA-restricted, with HLA associations seemingly driven largely by CMV exposure. Because the 87-base-pair reads could not distinguish some IMGT-functional V segments, including TRBV6-2 and TRBV6-3, those segments were excluded. In a later analysis, the rate of TCR association differed among HLA loci, with DRB1 alleles having the most associated TCRs and HLA-C alleles having the fewest. The earlier analysis of approximately 560 of the donors excluded about 16 rarely observed V segments, including chromosome 9 orphons, because counts were too low. A few of the identified cytomegalovirus-associated TCR beta chains were confirmed in vitro to be specific for cytomegalovirus antigens. Correlated functional status among segregating V segments might be attributable to linkage disequilibrium, but an unknown experimental factor could not be ruled out. When HLA alleles, especially DR and DQ, strongly co-occurred, TCR associations were difficult to assign to individual alleles. In the study, 150 to 200 TCR beta chains were listed as associated with cytomegalovirus. According to a later genetic analysis, donors in an Asian-associated ancestry cluster had fewer N-insertions in productive TCRs than the roughly 660-donor mean. According to a later analysis, parvovirus B19, influenza, CMV and Epstein-Barr virus appeared linked to several top co-occurrence clusters. Most TCR sequences were observed very rarely across donors, whereas some public TCRs were present in many individuals. A further reported finding was that TCR beta sequences accurately predicted the HLA-A and HLA-B alleles for most subjects in the first cohort. The authors suggested that the approach could potentially be generalized to other disease states and immunological phenotypes. CMV serostatus was the only immune exposure information available for the cohort. Because HLA typing was unavailable for some donors at each locus, only the typed subset was used in association tests. In both the original and validation cohorts, the classifier was reported to diagnose cytomegalovirus status with high specificity and sensitivity. Roughly uniform sequencing depth across donors was assumed in presence/absence analyses, although this assumption may not hold.

Libraries were prepared through the immunoSEQ multiplex PCR assay. A mixture of 60 forward primers for TCR Vbeta segments and 13 reverse primers for TCR Jbeta segments was used in the multiplex PCR. The CDR3 region of rearranged TCR beta genes was amplified from genomic DNA with a multiplex PCR assay. The amplified TCR beta libraries were sequenced on the Illumina HiSeq System as 87-base-pair reads. Concerning the study's data processing: Across the roughly 700 repertoires, a later analysis counted approximately 75 million unique TCR beta chains, some 11 million of which were shared by at least two donors. Raw reads were error-corrected and collapsed into unique sequences with a nearest-neighbor algorithm that merged closely related sequences to remove PCR and sequencing errors. Alignment of CDR3 sequences to IMGT reference sequences was used to assign V, D and J gene segments. For a sequence to be retained, at least a six-nucleotide match to both a V gene segment and a J gene segment was required. Rearrangements were called productive when the CDR3 lacked stop codons and stayed in frame with V and J; all others were non-productive. Following IMGT convention, CDR3 was defined as the stretch from the second conserved V-encoded cysteine to the conserved J-encoded phenylalanine. Sequences without an unambiguous match to a single V gene segment were excluded from the earlier analysis of a few hundred of the donors. In an earlier analysis of roughly 500 of the donors, V segments were called functional above 56.7% productive rearrangements and were called segregating when the between-donor standard deviation exceeded 5%. A statistical classification framework was developed to diagnose cytomegalovirus status using the catalog of TCR beta chain sequences. In a later analysis, TCR nucleotide sequences were compared against IMGT/GENE-DB human TR gene sequences so that V and J genes could be assigned. A later analysis assigned CDR3 sequences and most-parsimonious VDJ recombination scenarios with the TCRdist pipeline. A later analysis defined each TCR beta chain by its CDR3 amino acid sequence plus V-gene family, and excluded reads lacking a unique V-gene family. To address suspected cross-contamination and a sequencing artifact, a later analysis removed a few hundred highly shared, low-generation-probability nucleotide sequences. In a later analysis, a clonal expansion index was calculated for each public chain from normalized within-repertoire ranks of inferred template counts. In a later analysis, generation probabilities were computed with a VDJ recombination model fitted to out-of-frame rearrangements, and the resulting probabilities were checked against IGoR. In a later analysis, hypergeometric tests were used to score TCR-TCR, TCR-HLA and TCR-CMV co-occurrence, with a repertoire-size bias correction applied to TCR pairs. A later analysis estimated false discovery rates by permuting HLA or CMV assignments 20 times. In a later analysis, co-occurring TCRs were grouped using DBSCAN, and TCRdist sequence similarity was added for clustering within HLA-allele-positive subsets. Repertoires with fewer than 30,000 or more than 120,000 public chains were left out of co-occurrence clustering, as were about five repertoires with anomalous nucleotide sharing. TCRdb limited this immuneACCESS table to in-frame rearrangements with V and J called. A share of clones is missing; checked studies link under half to unresolved V genes, and the rest is unexplained. That table is the source of V, J and clone size, and D and trimming were worked out from the DNA. The sample table records 150,000 to 200,000 clones. Of the sample, 0.75% to 0.85% is held by the ten largest clones.

The germline V gene encodes CDR1 SQVTM and CDR2 ANQGSEA. Relative to germline, V is 4 bases shorter and J is 4 bases shorter, with 7 bases between their ends. The CDR3 has 12 amino acids, counting the end cysteine and phenylalanine. The entry retains the CDR3 DNA only, 36 bases that are in frame from base 1. The cohort consisted of fewer than 700 healthy bone marrow donors. At the time of sampling, every cohort member was nominally healthy, though immune exposures that went unrecorded were likely present. The donor tested CMV seropositive, placing the donor among the approximately 290 seropositive members of the cohort. Each donor provided a peripheral blood sample, and peripheral blood mononuclear cells were used for TCR beta sequencing. The Qiagen DNeasy Blood Extraction Kit was used to extract genomic DNA from the blood cell samples.

This sequence originates from a woman under 30 in good health and CMV-seropositive. The specimen was PBMCs. Recombination connected TRBV29-1 to TRBJ1-4; the D gene lacks a confident call. The sequenced DNA is TGCAGCGTTGGAGGGCTTAATGAAAAACTGTTTTTT. Its amino acids are CSVGGLNEKLFF.